In this sample, the clone carrying this TCR beta chain turned up a few times. Unique molecular identifiers were incorporated when the TCRbeta library was constructed. TCRdb re-called the PCR reads through MiXCR, storing one row per CDR3 protein. The sample yields about 500,000 distinct CDR3 sequences, roughly 33% seen once. This record comes from a study of T-cell reconstitution after alpha-beta-depleted transplantation in children. The germline gives CDR1 DFQATT, CDR2 SNEGSKA (reference sequence). This CDR3 is 15 amino acids long. Deletions cut 5 bases from V and 7 bases from J, with 21 bases between.

This clonotype was sampled from a human donor who donated a stem cell graft to a child with aplastic anemia. This chain links TRBV20-1 with TRBJ2-1; perhaps TRBD2 as D (6 bases). Sequencing was performed on PBMCs from the stem cell graft donor, taken from the stem cell graft. The CDR3: CSALALRDLRNEQFF. The CDR3 DNA reads TGCAGTGCTCTCGCCTTGCGGGACCTCAGAAATGAGCAGTTCTTC.